The 20 T cell receptor beta chains given below trace back to one sample, sequenced in a study of early stage breast cancer tumors. Method: immunoSEQ multiplex PCR; TCRdb's copy keeps in-frame clones and lacks some. Among some 25,000 clones listed, 65% to 75% were seen once. Source material: breast tumor tissue. These receptors originate from a person aged 55 to 75 with breast cancer.

The chain employs TRBV4-3 and TRBJ2-1; 9 bases align to TRBD2. The CDR3 spans 16 residues. The V gene's germline CDR1 is LGHNA and CDR2 YSLEER. Trimming took 0 bases from V and 7 from J; bases not matched to a gene: 7. The CDR3 DNA sequence: TGCGCCAGCAGCCAAGAGAAAGCGGGGGGCTGGAATGAGCAGTTCTTC. Amino acids: CASSQEKAGGWNEQFF.

This rearrangement joins TRBV20-1 to TRBJ2-7; TRBD1 is a possible D gene (6 bases). Germline V gene data show CDR1 as DFQATT and CDR2 as SNEGSKA (reference sequence). The CDR3 loop spans 11 amino acids. V lost 7 bases and J lost 6, with 13 bases in between. DNA of the CDR3: TGCAGTGTCGGGACACCCCTCGAGCAGTACTTC. The encoded protein is CSVGTPLEQYF.

The gene calls are TRBV4-3 and TRBJ1-5; 7 positions match TRBD1. This CDR3 has 13 residues. Unmatched junction bases numbered 3, after V lost 4 bases and J lost 6 bases. From germline, CDR1 is LGHNA and CDR2 YSLEER. The DNA for the CDR3 is TGCGCCAGCAGCCTCGACAGGGTTCAGCCCCAGCATTTT. It is translated as CASSLDRVQPQHF.

About this clone: A far more abundant clone sits one base away, making this likely a read error. V and J are TRBV5-6 and TRBJ2-6; the D gene is possibly TRBD1 (6 bases). CDR3 length: 17 amino acids. The V gene lost 3 bases and the J gene lost 0 bases, with 13 bases spanning the gap. Looked up from germline, CDR1 is SGHDT and CDR2 is YYEEEE. CDR3 sequence: CASSSDVGGSGANVLTF. DNA of the CDR3: TGTGCCAGCAGCTCGGACGTAGGGGGCTCTGGGGCCAACGTCCTGACTTTC. The variable domain in full, with the rest retrieved from reference TRBV5-6 and TRBJ2-6, is DAGVTQSPTHLIKTRGQQVTLRCSPKSGHDTVSWYQQALGQGPQFIFQYYEEEERQRGNFPDRFSGHQFPNYSSELNVNALLLGDSALYLCASSSDVGGSGANVLTFGAGSRLTVL.

The chain has TRBV5-1 and TRBJ2-5, with 14 positions matching TRBD2. Per the germline V gene, CDR1 is SGHRS and CDR2 is YFSETQ. The CDR3 contains 18 residues. With V trimmed by 0 bases and J by 4 bases, 8 bases remained unmatched. The CDR3 DNA follows: TGCGCCAGCAGCTTGGCCCCGGGACTAGCGGGAGAGGGAGAGACCCAGTACTTC. It yields the protein CASSLAPGLAGEGETQYF.

The rearrangement uses TRBV6-5 and TRBJ2-1; TRBD2 agrees at 12 bases. Germline V gene sequence: CDR1 MNHEY, CDR2 SVGAGI. The CDR3 totals 15 residues. V dropped 0 bases and J dropped 10; count of bases not matched to a gene: 4. CDR3 in amino acids: CASSYSLAGGYEQFF. The CDR3 DNA follows: TGTGCCAGCAGTTACTCACTAGCGGGAGGATACGAGCAGTTCTTC.

This chain uses TRBV23-1 with TRBJ2-1; TRBD1 is a possible D gene (6 bases). TRBV23-1 is an ORF; its function is uncertain. The CDR3 length is 11 residues. V dropped 8 bases and J dropped 12 bases, with 14 bases sitting between them. CDR3 sequence reads: CASFWGPGQFF. The DNA of the CDR3 is TGCGCCAGCTTTTGGGGGCCTGGGCAGTTCTTC.

This rearrangement joins TRBV28 to TRBJ2-1, with TRBD2 matching over 11 bases. Per germline, CDR1 MDHEN and CDR2 SYDVKM. With 4 bases clipped from V and 5 bases from J, the junction kept 10 bases outside the gene matches. CDR3 length: 17 residues. In DNA, the CDR3 is TGTGCCAGCAGTTCCACGCCGGGACTAGCGGTTAACAATGAGCAGTTCTTC. This encodes CASSSTPGLAVNNEQFF.

The genes are TRBV11-3 and TRBJ2-1, with a tentative D call TRBD1 (6 bases). Per germline, CDR1 SGHNT and CDR2 YENEEA. The CDR3 covers 13 residues. V lost 2 bases and J 7 bases, leaving 9 bases between the germline ends. The CDR3 loop is CASSLQQGNEQFF. Written as DNA, the CDR3 is TGTGCCAGCAGCTTACAACAGGGAAATGAGCAGTTCTTC.

This chain links TRBV5-6 with TRBJ1-2; 7 bases agree with TRBD1. The CDR3 loop spans 14 amino acids. Trimming cost V 6 bases and J 5 bases; bases outside gene matches: 10. Germline lookup yields CDR1 SGHDT and CDR2 YYEEEE. The CDR3 reads CASIVTGVRYGYTF. CDR3 DNA sequence: TGTGCCAGCATCGTTACAGGGGTCCGATATGGCTACACCTTC.

This chain connects TRBV7-2 to TRBJ2-5; 15 nucleotides agree with TRBD2. Germline lookup yields CDR1 SGHTA and CDR2 FQGNSA. V was clipped by 4 bases and J by 5 bases; unmatched bases: 8. The CDR3 is made up of 17 amino acids. The CDR3 here is CASSYGTSGRRWETQYF. The CDR3 DNA reads as TGTGCCAGCAGCTATGGGACTAGCGGGAGGAGATGGGAGACCCAGTACTTC.

The CDR3 loop reads CASSPLVSTEAFF. In DNA, the CDR3 is TGTGCCAGCTCACCACTTGTCAGCACTGAAGCTTTCTTT. The chain combines TRBV18 with TRBJ1-1; D unclear. Germline V CDR1 and CDR2: KGHSH, LQKENI. The CDR3 runs to 13 residues. The V end was cut by 1 base, the J end by 4 bases, with 7 bases between.

The V gene is TRBV28, the J gene TRBJ1-5; D call uncertain. Germline V gene data show CDR1 as MDHEN and CDR2 as SYDVKM. V gave up 5 bases and J gave up 4 bases, with 15 bases separating them. The CDR3 runs 15 residues. The CDR3 bases are TGTGCCAGCAGTGATCGGAACAGAAAAAATCAGCCCCAGCATTTT. Amino acid sequence: CASSDRNRKNQPQHF.

The chain carries TRBV5-1 and TRBJ1-1, with no clear D. CDR1 and CDR2 from the germline V gene are SGHRS and YFSETQ. The length of the CDR3 is 12 residues. Trimming removed 4 bases from V and 3 bases from J, with 7 bases in between. In nucleotides, the CDR3 is TGCGCCAGCAGCGTCCGAGACACTGAAGCTTTCTTT. It encodes CASSVRDTEAFF. The full variable domain, its missing parts supplied by reference TRBV5-1 and TRBJ1-1, is KAGVTQTPRYLIKTRGQQVTLSCSPISGHRSVSWYQQTPGQGLQFLFEYFSETQRNKGNFPGRFSGRQFSNSRSEMNVSTLELGDSALYLCASSVRDTEAFFGQGTRLTVV.

V gene TRBV4-3 combines with J gene TRBJ2-7; 9 bases line up with TRBD2. CDR1 and CDR2 (germline): LGHNA, YSLEER. This CDR3 region has 16 residues. J was trimmed by 3 bases and V by 0 bases; bases with no gene match: 6. CDR3 coding DNA: TGCGCCAGCAGCCAAGATGCGCGGGAGGGCCTCTACGAGCAGTACTTC. Translating it yields CASSQDAREGLYEQYF.

The CDR3 region is CASSLWGGTTDTQYF. The CDR3 DNA reads TGTGCCAGCAGCTTATGGGGCGGGACCACAGATACGCAGTATTTT. This sequence joins TRBV11-2 and TRBJ2-3; D perhaps matches TRBD2 (6 bases). Germline CDR1 SGHAT, CDR2 FQNNGV. Between the trimmed V and J ends, which lost 2 bases and 2 bases, there was a span of 11 bases. The CDR3 has 15 residues.

This clone was seen at least ten times. V gene TRBV7-9 combines with J gene TRBJ2-7, with 10 bases aligning to TRBD2. The germline gives CDR1 SEHNR, CDR2 FQNEAQ (reference sequence). V lost 1 base, J lost 2 bases, and 11 bases stayed unmatched. This CDR3 spans 18 amino acids. DNA for the CDR3: TGTGCCAGCAGCTTAGGGACTAGCGGATTCAGACGGCCCTACGAGCAGTACTTC. Residues: CASSLGTSGFRRPYEQYF. Variable domain in full (rest from reference TRBV7-9 and TRBJ2-7): DTGVSQNPRHKITKRGQNVTFRCDPISEHNRLYWYRQTLGQGPEFLTYFQNEAQLEKSRLLSDRFSAERPKGSFSTLEIQRTEQGDSAMYLCASSLGTSGFRRPYEQYFGPGTRLTVT.

This chain joins TRBV10-2 and TRBJ2-7; D possibly corresponds to TRBD1 (5 bases). V shed 4 bases and J shed 5 bases, with 12 bases lying between them. This CDR3 has 13 amino acids. The V gene's germline CDR1 is WSHSY and CDR2 SAAADI. The CDR3 loop is CASSVRGGHEQYF. CDR3 DNA: TGCGCCAGCAGTGTTAGGGGTGGCCACGAGCAGTACTTC.

J is TRBJ2-5 and V is TRBV5-5, with D uncertain. The CDR3 runs to 14 residues. V was clipped by 2 bases and J by 5 bases, with 13 bases between them. The germline V gene has CDR1 SGHKS and CDR2 YYEKEE (reference sequence). The CDR3 loop is CASSFRVSVETQYF. CDR3 coding DNA: TGTGCCAGCAGCTTTCGGGTGTCTGTGGAGACCCAGTACTTC.

V is TRBV28 and J is TRBJ1-3; no reliable D call. Germline V gene data show CDR1 as MDHEN and CDR2 as SYDVKM. V lost 5 bases to trimming and J lost 0 bases, with 14 bases between them. This CDR3 has 16 residues. CDR3 sequence: CASSRNGLSSGNTIYF. The CDR3 coding sequence is TGTGCCAGCAGTCGTAACGGACTCTCCTCTGGAAACACCATATATTTT. The variable domain in full, with the rest retrieved from reference TRBV28 and TRBJ1-3, is DVKVTQSSRYLVKRTGEKVFLECVQDMDHENMFWYRQDPGLGLRLIYFSYDVKMKEKGDIPEGYSVSREKKERFSLILESASTNQTSMYLCASSRNGLSSGNTIYFGEGSWLTVV.